These T cell receptor beta chains were read from a single sample in a study of T cell repertoires in chronic hepatitis B. TCRdb's copy holds only in-frame clones and misses some; the assay was immunoSEQ multiplex PCR. The sample carries 800 to 1,100 clones, around 80% recorded once. The sample consisted of total CD8+ T cells from PBMCs. The receptor source for this set is a human donor with chronic hepatitis B virus infection. The CDR3 runs from the conserved cysteine through the conserved F or W. A D gene is named only where the DNA matches it firmly. The size field is filled for only some rows; it gives once, few, many or a size class.

.,TRBV21-1,few,TRBJ2-5,CASSKEGRQETQYF,TGTGCCAGCAGCAAAGAAGGACGCCAAGAGACCCAGTACTTC
TRBD2,TRBV29-1,.,TRBJ2-3,CSTQGTSGMIDTQYF,TGCAGCACTCAGGGGACTAGCGGGATGATAGATACGCAGTATTTT
.,TRBV11-2,.,TRBJ1-2,CASSLQGTYGYTF,TGTGCCAGCAGCTTGCAGGGAACCTATGGCTACACCTTC
.,TRBV19,few,TRBJ1-1,CASNMNTEAFF,TGTGCCAGTAATATGAACACTGAAGCTTTCTTT
.,TRBV6-1,.,TRBJ2-3,CASSEWGADTDTQYF,TGTGCCAGCAGTGAATGGGGGGCGGACACAGATACGCAGTATTTT
.,TRBV2,once,TRBJ2-1,CASSLPQVYNEQFF,TGTGCCAGCAGCCTCCCCCAGGTGTACAATGAGCAGTTCTTC
.,TRBV4-1,.,TRBJ1-2,CASSQGVAVAPYGYTF,TGCGCCAGCAGCCAAGGGGTGGCGGTGGCCCCATATGGCTACACCTTC
.,TRBV6-6,.,TRBJ2-7,CASSPLGSSYEQYF,TGTGCCAGCAGCCCCCTGGGCAGTTCCTACGAGCAGTACTTC
TRBD1,TRBV5-1,.,TRBJ2-7,CASSFLGGPSYEQYF,TGCGCCAGCAGCTTCTTAGGGGGCCCCTCCTACGAGCAGTACTTC
.,TRBV27,.,TRBJ2-3,CASSLGGGMAQYF,TGTGCCAGCAGTTTGGGAGGGGGAATGGCGCAGTATTTT
.,TRBV9,.,TRBJ2-3,CASSVYGGADTQYF,TGTGCCAGCAGCGTATACGGGGGCGCAGATACGCAGTATTTT
.,TRBV4-3,.,TRBJ2-3,CASSQVGDYSTDTQYF,TGCGCCAGCAGCCAAGTTGGAGATTATAGCACAGATACGCAGTATTTT
TRBD2,TRBV25-1,.,TRBJ2-3,CASSLAGATDTQYF,TGTGCCAGCAGTCTAGCGGGAGCCACAGATACGCAGTATTTT
TRBD1,TRBV6-4,.,TRBJ1-3,CASSDGQGADTIYF,TGTGCCAGCAGTGACGGACAGGGAGCCGACACCATATATTTT
TRBD1,TRBV6-5,.,TRBJ1-1,CASMDRTNTEAFF,TGTGCCAGCATGGACAGGACAAACACTGAAGCTTTCTTT
.,TRBV27,once,TRBJ2-1,CASSDATKRGDEQFF,TGTGCCAGTTCGGACGCCACAAAACGGGGCGATGAGCAGTTCTTC
TRBD1,TRBV19,.,TRBJ2-3,CASGDRVQDTQYF,TGTGCCAGTGGGGACAGGGTTCAAGATACGCAGTATTTT
.,TRBV4-1,.,TRBJ1-4,CASSQVPAPNEKLFF,TGCGCCAGCAGCCAAGTACCAGCCCCTAATGAAAAACTGTTTTTT
.,TRBV25-1,few,TRBJ2-6,CASSGLGDGANVLTF,TGTGCCAGCAGTGGACTGGGGGACGGGGCCAACGTCCTGACTTTC
.,TRBV30,few,TRBJ1-1,CAWNLGMGATEAFF,TGTGCCTGGAACCTGGGGATGGGGGCCACTGAAGCTTTCTTT
.,TRBV6-1,.,TRBJ2-3,CASRDPGGADTQYF,TGTGCCAGCAGGGATCCAGGCGGCGCAGATACGCAGTATTTT
.,TRBV25-1,.,TRBJ2-2,CASSEDSSGELFF,TGTGCCAGCAGTGAAGACAGTTCCGGGGAGCTGTTTTTT
.,TRBV6-5,.,TRBJ1-5,CASSSSSGQPQHF,TGTGCCAGCAGTTCAAGCTCGGGCCAGCCCCAGCATTTT
TRBD1,TRBV6-5,.,TRBJ2-5,CASSFYGTAQETQYF,TGTGCCAGCAGTTTTTACGGGACAGCGCAAGAGACCCAGTACTTC
TRBD2,TRBV27,few,TRBJ2-7,CASSTSGTNNFYEQYF,TGTGCCAGCAGCACCAGCGGGACCAATAATTTCTACGAGCAGTACTTC
TRBD1,TRBV28,.,TRBJ1-5,CASSRGVDSNQPQHF,TGTGCCAGCAGCAGGGGGGTGGATAGCAATCAGCCCCAGCATTTT
.,TRBV27,few,TRBJ2-3,CASSFEAGPTDTQYF,TGTGCCAGCAGTTTTGAGGCAGGTCCCACAGATACGCAGTATTTT
.,TRBV7-6,.,TRBJ2-1,CASSSRGLINEQFF,TGTGCCAGCAGCTCCAGGGGTCTCATCAATGAGCAGTTCTTC
.,TRBV18,.,TRBJ1-1,CASSPQANTEAFF,TGTGCCAGCTCACCTCAGGCGAACACTGAAGCTTTCTTT
.,TRBV19,.,TRBJ1-1,CASSISSANTEAFF,TGTGCCAGTAGTATATCGAGCGCGAACACTGAAGCTTTCTTT
TRBD2,TRBV11-2,.,TRBJ2-7,CASSLESSGSYEQYF,TGTGCCAGCAGCTTAGAATCGAGCGGGAGTTACGAGCAGTACTTC
.,TRBV10-1,.,TRBJ2-7,CASSDPSSYEQYF,TGCGCCAGCAGTGATCCTAGCAGCTACGAGCAGTACTTC
.,TRBV5-4,few,TRBJ1-1,CASSPVGDTEAFF,TGTGCCAGCAGCCCTGTGGGCGACACTGAAGCTTTCTTT
.,TRBV19,.,TRBJ2-1,CASSIFGGSNEQFF,TGTGCCAGTAGTATATTTGGAGGCAGCAATGAGCAGTTCTTC
.,TRBV28,once,TRBJ2-7,CASSPQGLSSYEQYF,TGTGCCAGCAGCCCCCAGGGATTGAGCTCCTACGAGCAGTACTTC
.,TRBV4-3,.,TRBJ2-3,CASSQDDNSVTDTQYF,TGCGCCAGCAGCCAAGATGATAACAGCGTCACAGATACGCAGTATTTT
.,TRBV30,.,TRBJ1-3,CAWSESGNTIYF,TGTGCCTGGAGTGAATCTGGAAACACCATATATTTT
.,TRBV9,.,TRBJ2-2,CASSDEADIYTGELFF,TGTGCCAGCAGCGATGAGGCGGACATCTACACCGGGGAGCTGTTTTTT
.,TRBV2,.,TRBJ2-7,CASRESYYEQYF,TGTGCCAGCCGGGAGTCCTACTACGAGCAGTACTTC
TRBD2,TRBV10-1,.,TRBJ2-2,CASSESIAYGAGGPGELFF,TGCGCCAGCAGTGAGTCGATCGCCTACGGAGCGGGAGGGCCCGGGGAGCTGTTTTTT
TRBD1,TRBV18,.,TRBJ2-7,CASSPIKGTGNYEQYF,TGTGCCAGCTCACCAATTAAGGGGACAGGGAACTACGAGCAGTACTTC
.,TRBV5-1,.,TRBJ2-2,CASSLPPGTPGELFF,TGCGCCAGCAGCTTGCCCCCCGGTACGCCCGGGGAGCTGTTTTTT
.,TRBV5-4,.,TRBJ2-2,CASSFVPDLNTGELFF,TGTGCCAGCAGCTTCGTTCCAGACTTGAACACCGGGGAGCTGTTTTTT
TRBD2,TRBV6-4,.,TRBJ2-3,CASSDSAGSTDTQYF,TGTGCCAGCAGTGACTCAGCGGGGTCCACAGATACGCAGTATTTT
TRBD1,TRBV29-1,once,TRBJ2-7,CSVRPGQGASEQYF,TGCAGCGTTCGCCCGGGACAGGGGGCGAGCGAGCAGTACTTC
.,TRBV14,.,TRBJ2-7,CASSQFYEQYF,TGTGCCAGCAGCCAATTCTACGAGCAGTACTTC
.,TRBV27,.,TRBJ2-5,CASRGGQFETQYF,TGTGCCAGCAGGGGGGGACAGTTCGAGACCCAGTACTTC
TRBD1,TRBV5-6,.,TRBJ2-1,CASSLEGQGLYNEQFF,TGTGCCAGCAGCTTGGAGGGACAGGGACTTTACAATGAGCAGTTCTTC
.,TRBV5-5,.,TRBJ2-7,CASSSPGHPLEQYF,TGTGCCAGCAGCTCGCCGGGACACCCCCTCGAGCAGTACTTC
.,TRBV7-2,.,TRBJ2-7,CASSFGGNTYEQYF,TGTGCCAGCAGCTTCGGCGGCAACACCTACGAGCAGTACTTC
TRBD1,TRBV15,.,TRBJ2-7,CATSRDRTGGYEQYF,TGTGCCACCAGCAGAGATCGGACAGGGGGCTACGAGCAGTACTTC
.,TRBV7-3,.,TRBJ2-3,CASSLDGTQYF,TGTGCCAGCAGCTTGGACGGTACGCAGTATTTT
TRBD1,TRBV7-3,.,TRBJ2-1,CASSLMPTGYEQFF,TGTGCCAGCAGCTTAATGCCGACAGGGTATGAGCAGTTCTTC
.,TRBV28,.,TRBJ1-2,CASSDRDLNGYTF,TGTGCCAGCAGTGACCGGGACCTCAATGGCTACACCTTC
TRBD1,TRBV7-6,.,TRBJ2-7,CASSLGLGQETYEQYF,TGTGCCAGCAGCTTAGGATTGGGACAGGAAACCTACGAGCAGTACTTC
.,TRBV30,.,TRBJ2-6,CAWRAAITLSGANVLTF,TGTGCCTGGAGGGCAGCCATAACCCTCTCTGGGGCCAACGTCCTGACTTTC